Each of the 2 T cell receptor beta chains below was sequenced from the same sample in a study of regulatory T cells in long-lasting Graves disease. PBMC-derived RNA was used for the TCR library. MiXCR, run by TCRdb on the reads, gives a single entry per CDR3 protein. The table records fewer than 1,500 distinct CDR3 sequences, 50% of them present only once. The sequences come from peripheral blood mononuclear cells (PBMCs), collected with antithyroid drug treatment, in newly diagnosed or persistent Graves disease (not recorded which). These receptors were obtained from a female donor with Graves disease.

This clonotype was found a few times. The chain has TRBV6-1 and TRBJ2-1; 9 nucleotides line up with TRBD1. V dropped 7 bases and J dropped 9; count of bases not matched to a gene: 10. The CDR3 sequence is 14 residues long. Germline lookup yields CDR1 MNHNS and CDR2 SASEGT. CDR3 residues: CASTEGQGDFEQFF. The CDR3, as DNA: TGTGCCAGCACCGAGGGACAGGGAGATTTTGAGCAGTTCTTC.

A few counts support this clonotype. This sequence joins TRBV27 and TRBJ1-5, with a tentative D call TRBD1 (5 bases). CDR1 and CDR2 (germline): MNHEY, SMNVEV (reference sequence). Trimming removed 0 bases at V and 7 bases at J, with 16 bases between. The CDR3 loop spans 16 amino acids. CDR3 in amino acids: CASSLSPAGRRQPQHF. The CDR3 nucleotides are TGTGCCAGCAGTTTATCGCCGGCAGGGCGACGACAGCCCCAGCATTTT.